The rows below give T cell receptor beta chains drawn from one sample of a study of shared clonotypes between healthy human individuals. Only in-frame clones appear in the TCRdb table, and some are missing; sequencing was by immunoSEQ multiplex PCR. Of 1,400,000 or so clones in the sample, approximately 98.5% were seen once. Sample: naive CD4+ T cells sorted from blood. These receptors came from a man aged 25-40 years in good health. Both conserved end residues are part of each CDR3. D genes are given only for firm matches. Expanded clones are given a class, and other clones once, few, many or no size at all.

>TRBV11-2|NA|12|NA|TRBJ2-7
CASSLSGLEQYF
TGTGCCAGCAGCTTATCGGGGCTCGAGCAGTACTTC
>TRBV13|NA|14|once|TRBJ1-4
CASSFSADNEKLFF
TGTGCCAGCAGCTTCTCGGCAGATAATGAAAAACTGTTTTTT
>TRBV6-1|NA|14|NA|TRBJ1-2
CASSLTRSNYGYTF
TGTGCCAGCAGTTTGACAAGATCTAACTATGGCTACACCTTC
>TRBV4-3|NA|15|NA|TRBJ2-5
CASSQGMAGSETQYF
TGCGCCAGCAGCCAAGGGATGGCAGGGTCAGAGACCCAGTACTTC
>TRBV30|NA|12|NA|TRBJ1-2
CACPGGGISYTF
TGTGCCTGCCCCGGTGGGGGTATAAGCTACACCTTC
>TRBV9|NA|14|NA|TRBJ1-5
CASSLRPSNQPQHF
TGTGCCAGCAGCCTACGACCCAGCAATCAGCCCCAGCATTTT
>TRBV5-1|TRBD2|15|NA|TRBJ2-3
CASSFGLAGVHTQYF
TGCGCCAGCAGCTTCGGACTAGCGGGAGTGCATACGCAGTATTTT
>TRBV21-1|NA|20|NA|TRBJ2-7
CASSTRPGQGYVLGPPEQYF
TGTGCCAGCAGCACCCGACCGGGACAGGGGTACGTGTTGGGACCCCCCGAGCAGTACTTC
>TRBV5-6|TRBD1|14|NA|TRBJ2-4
CASSLGTGALIQYF
TGTGCCAGCAGCTTAGGGACAGGGGCACTCATTCAGTACTTC
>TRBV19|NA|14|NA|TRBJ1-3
CASSRASSGNTIYF
TGTGCCAGTAGTCGGGCTTCCTCTGGAAACACCATATATTTT
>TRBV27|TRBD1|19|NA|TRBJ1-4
CASSSSIRDRTTRGEKLFF
TGTGCCAGCAGTTCGTCGATCCGGGACAGGACCACCAGGGGCGAAAAACTGTTTTTT
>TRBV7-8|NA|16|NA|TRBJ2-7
CASSLDRIGISYEQYF
TGTGCCAGCAGCTTAGATAGGATTGGGATCTCCTACGAGCAGTACTTC
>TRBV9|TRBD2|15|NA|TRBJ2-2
CASSELAGGLGELFF
TGTGCCAGCAGCGAACTAGCGGGAGGTCTCGGGGAGCTGTTTTTT
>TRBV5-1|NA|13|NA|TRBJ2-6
CASRPPGANVLTF
TGCGCCAGCAGGCCGCCTGGGGCCAACGTCCTGACTTTC
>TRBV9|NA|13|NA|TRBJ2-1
CASTGLGYNEQFF
TGTGCCAGCACAGGGTTGGGCTACAATGAGCAGTTCTTC
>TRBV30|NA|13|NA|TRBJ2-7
CAWAHGSLYEQYF
TGTGCCTGGGCCCATGGCAGTCTCTACGAGCAGTACTTC
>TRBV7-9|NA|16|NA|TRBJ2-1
CASSPSQSPLYNEQFF
TGTGCCAGCAGCCCAAGCCAATCACCTCTCTACAATGAGCAGTTCTTC
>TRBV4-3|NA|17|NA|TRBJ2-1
CASSQDTRHSSYNEQFF
TGCGCCAGCAGCCAAGATACACGGCATAGCTCCTACAATGAGCAGTTCTTC
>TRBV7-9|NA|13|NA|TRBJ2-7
CASSRGYAYEQYF
TGTGCCAGCAGCCGAGGGTACGCCTACGAGCAGTACTTC
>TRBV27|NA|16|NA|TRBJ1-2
CASILHPPPGVYGYTF
TGTGCCAGCATCCTCCATCCCCCGCCAGGCGTCTATGGCTACACCTTC
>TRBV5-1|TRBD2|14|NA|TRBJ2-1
CASSFRTSLDEQFF
TGCGCCAGCAGCTTCCGGACTAGCCTAGATGAGCAGTTCTTC
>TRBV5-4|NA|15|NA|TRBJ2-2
CASSLYSSNTGELFF
TGTGCCAGCAGCTTATATAGCAGTAACACCGGGGAGCTGTTTTTT
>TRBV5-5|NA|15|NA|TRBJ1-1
CASSLYTAMNTEAFF
TGTGCCAGCAGCTTGTACACAGCGATGAACACTGAAGCTTTCTTT
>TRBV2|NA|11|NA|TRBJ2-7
CASSPIYEQYF
TGTGCCAGCAGCCCGATCTACGAGCAGTACTTC
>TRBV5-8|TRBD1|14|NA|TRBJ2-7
CASSLGQVTYEQYF
TGTGCCAGCAGCTTAGGACAGGTCACCTACGAGCAGTACTTC
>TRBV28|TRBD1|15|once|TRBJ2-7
CASSFGQVNSYEQYF
TGTGCCAGCAGTTTCGGACAGGTTAATTCCTACGAGCAGTACTTC
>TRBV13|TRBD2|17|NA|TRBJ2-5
CASSSLKGGRSGETQYF
TGTGCCAGCAGCTCGTTAAAGGGCGGGAGGTCAGGGGAGACCCAGTACTTC
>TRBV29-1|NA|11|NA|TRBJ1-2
CSVRTADGYTF
TGCAGCGTCAGGACTGCAGATGGCTACACCTTC
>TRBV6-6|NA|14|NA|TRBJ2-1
CASSGLGVGNEQFF
TGTGCCAGCAGTGGACTGGGGGTCGGGAATGAGCAGTTCTTC
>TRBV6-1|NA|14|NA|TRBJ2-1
CASTRTTRYNEQFF
TGTGCCAGCACCCGGACTACCAGATACAATGAGCAGTTCTTC
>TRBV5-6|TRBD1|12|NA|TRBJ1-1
CASSLGTGAAFF
TGTGCCAGCAGCTTGGGGACAGGGGCAGCTTTCTTT
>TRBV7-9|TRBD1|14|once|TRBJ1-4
CASSLGGGDEKLFF
TGTGCCAGCAGCTTAGGAGGGGGCGACGAAAAACTGTTTTTT
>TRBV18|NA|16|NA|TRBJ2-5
CASSRDRGPQVETQYF
TGTGCCAGCTCACGGGATCGGGGCCCCCAAGTAGAGACCCAGTACTTC
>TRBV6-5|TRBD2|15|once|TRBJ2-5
CASSYSGRAPVTQYF
TGTGCCAGCAGTTATAGCGGGAGGGCCCCTGTCACCCAGTACTTC
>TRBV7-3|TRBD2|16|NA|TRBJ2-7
CASSLSGLAGTYEQYF
TGTGCCAGCAGCTTATCAGGACTAGCGGGAACCTACGAGCAGTACTTC
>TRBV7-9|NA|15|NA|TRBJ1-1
CASSTSPRGGTEAFF
TGTGCCAGCAGCACCTCTCCCCGGGGCGGCACTGAAGCTTTCTTT
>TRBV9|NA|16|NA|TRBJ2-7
CASSVADGTSFIEQYF
TGTGCCAGCAGCGTAGCAGACGGGACATCATTTATCGAGCAGTACTTC
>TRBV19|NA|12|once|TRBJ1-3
CASSPRAPTIYF
TGTGCCAGTAGTCCTCGCGCCCCCACCATATATTTT
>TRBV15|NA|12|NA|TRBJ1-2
CATSSVGYGYTF
TGTGCCACCAGCAGCGTGGGCTATGGCTACACCTTC
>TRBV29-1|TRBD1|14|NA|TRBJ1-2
CSVVGTENDYGYTF
TGCAGCGTGGTGGGGACAGAGAACGACTATGGCTACACCTTC
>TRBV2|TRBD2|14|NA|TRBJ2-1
CASVSGLAYNEQFF
TGTGCCAGCGTATCGGGACTAGCCTACAATGAGCAGTTCTTC
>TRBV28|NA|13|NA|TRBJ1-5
CASSSTSPRPQHF
TGTGCCAGCAGCTCTACCTCCCCCAGGCCCCAGCATTTT
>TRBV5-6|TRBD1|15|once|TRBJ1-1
CASSLWDRGLLEAFF
TGTGCCAGCAGCTTGTGGGACAGGGGGCTTTTAGAAGCTTTCTTT
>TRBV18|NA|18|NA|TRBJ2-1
CASSRSTGTRKGANEQFF
TGTGCCAGCTCACGCTCTACCGGGACTAGGAAGGGGGCCAATGAGCAGTTCTTC
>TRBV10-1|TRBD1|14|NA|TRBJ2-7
CASEQGIGPYEQYF
TGCGCCAGCGAACAGGGGATTGGCCCCTACGAGCAGTACTTC
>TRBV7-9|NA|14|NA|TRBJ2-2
CASSWLRNTGELFF
TGTGCCAGCAGCTGGCTAAGGAACACCGGGGAGCTGTTTTTT
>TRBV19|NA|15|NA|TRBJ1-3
CASSIRRETGNTIYF
TGTGCCAGTAGTATTCGCAGAGAAACTGGAAACACCATATATTTT
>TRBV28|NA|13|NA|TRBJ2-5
CASIKRVTETQYF
TGTGCCAGCATCAAGCGGGTTACAGAGACCCAGTACTTC
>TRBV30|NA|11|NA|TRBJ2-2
CAWSPTGELFF
TGTGCCTGGAGCCCTACCGGGGAGCTGTTTTTT
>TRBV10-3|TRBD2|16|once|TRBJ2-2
CAISESAGANTGELFF
TGTGCCATCAGTGAGTCCGCGGGAGCGAACACCGGGGAGCTGTTTTTT
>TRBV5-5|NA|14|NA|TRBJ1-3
CASSLYFSGNTIYF
TGTGCCAGCAGCTTATACTTCTCTGGAAACACCATATATTTT
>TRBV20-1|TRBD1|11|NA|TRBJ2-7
CSVEGHRGPDF
TGCAGTGTAGAGGGGCACAGGGGGCCCGACTTC
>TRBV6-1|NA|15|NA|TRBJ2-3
CASSRDGTNWDTQYF
TGTGCCAGCAGTCGGGATGGGACCAATTGGGATACGCAGTATTTT
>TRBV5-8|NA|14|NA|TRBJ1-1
CASSLVPGGTEAFF
TGTGCCAGCAGCTTGGTCCCCGGGGGGACTGAAGCTTTCTTT